This record covers a single T cell receptor beta chain. Its specificity is unknown. This CDR3 has 15 amino acids. The V end was cut by 2 bases, the J end by 10 bases, with 18 bases between. CDR1 is SNHLY and CDR2 is FYNNEI in the germline V gene. At sampling all donors were nominally healthy, likely with unrecorded immune exposures. The record originates from a study of cytomegalovirus exposure and HLA in healthy donors. General study results and limits: Earlier analysis yielded a pattern in which most TCR beta V segments were productive about 90% or about 30% of the time. Fewer N-insertions than the roughly 670-donor mean were reportedly shown by an Asian-associated ancestry cluster in a later analysis.

It was with 60 Vbeta and 13 Jbeta primers that the PCR ran. Some clones are missing from TCRdb's copy, which holds only in-frame ones; the method was immunoSEQ multiplex PCR. The sample has 130,000 or so clones, around 74% seen once. V usage is TRBV2 and J usage is TRBJ2-1; D is perhaps TRBD2 (7 bases). The sequenced sample was PBMCs. The TCR sequence derives from a man aged 40-55 years in good health and CMV-seropositive. The CDR3 here is CASSEIGGAGGEQFF. CDR3 bases: TGTGCCAGCAGTGAAATAGGGGGTGCCGGGGGGGAGCAGTTCTTC. The complete variable domain, with remaining parts taken from reference TRBV2 and TRBJ2-1, reads EPEVTQTPSHQVTQMGQEVILRCVPISNHLYFYWYRQILGQKVEFLVSFYNNEISEKSEIFDDQFSVERPDGSNFTLKIRSTKLEDSAMYFCASSEIGGAGGEQFFGPGTRLTVL.